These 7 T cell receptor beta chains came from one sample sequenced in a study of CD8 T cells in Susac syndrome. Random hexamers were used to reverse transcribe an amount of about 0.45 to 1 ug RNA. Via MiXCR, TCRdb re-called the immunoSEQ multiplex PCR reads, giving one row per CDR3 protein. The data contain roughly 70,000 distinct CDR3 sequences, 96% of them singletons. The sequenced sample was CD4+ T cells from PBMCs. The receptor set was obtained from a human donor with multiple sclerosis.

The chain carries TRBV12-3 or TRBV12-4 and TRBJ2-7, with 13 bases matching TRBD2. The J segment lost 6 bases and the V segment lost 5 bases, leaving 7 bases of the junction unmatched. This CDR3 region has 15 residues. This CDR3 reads CASSPSTSGGSEQYF. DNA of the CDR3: TGTGCCAGCAGTCCCTCGACTAGCGGGGGGTCCGAGCAGTACTTC.

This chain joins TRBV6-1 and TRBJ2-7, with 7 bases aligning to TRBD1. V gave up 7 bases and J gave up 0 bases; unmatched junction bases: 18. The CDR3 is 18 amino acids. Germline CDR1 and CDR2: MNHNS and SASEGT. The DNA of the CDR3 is TGTGCCAGCACCAAACTCGGGATGACAGGGCCCCACTCCTACGAGCAGTACTTC. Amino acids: CASTKLGMTGPHSYEQYF.

The CDR3 region is CASSFAGETQYF. DNA for the CDR3: TGCGCCAGCAGCTTTGCGGGGGAGACCCAGTACTTC. The chain carries TRBV5-1 and TRBJ2-5; perhaps TRBD2 as D (6 bases). This CDR3 region has 12 residues. V dropped 2 bases and J dropped 5 bases, with 7 bases sitting between them. The germline V gene encodes CDR1 SGHRS and CDR2 YFSETQ.

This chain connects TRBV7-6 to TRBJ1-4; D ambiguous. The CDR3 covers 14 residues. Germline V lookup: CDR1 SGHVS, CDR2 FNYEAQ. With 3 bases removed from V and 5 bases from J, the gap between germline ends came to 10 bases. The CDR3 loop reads CASSLSEWNEKLFF. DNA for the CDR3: TGTGCCAGCAGCTTGTCGGAGTGGAATGAAAAACTGTTTTTT.

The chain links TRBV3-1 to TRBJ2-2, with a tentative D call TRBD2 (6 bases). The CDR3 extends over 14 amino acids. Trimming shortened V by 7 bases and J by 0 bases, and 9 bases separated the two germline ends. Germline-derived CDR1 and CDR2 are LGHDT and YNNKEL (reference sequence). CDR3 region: CASTGRANTGELFF. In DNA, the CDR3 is TGTGCCAGCACCGGGAGAGCGAACACCGGGGAGCTGTTTTTT.

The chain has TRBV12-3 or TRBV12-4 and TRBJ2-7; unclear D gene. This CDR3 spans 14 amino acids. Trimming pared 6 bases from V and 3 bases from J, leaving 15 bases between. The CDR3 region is CASSSRENLYEQYF. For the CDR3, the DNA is TGTGCCAGCAGCTCCCGCGAGAACCTCTACGAGCAGTACTTC.

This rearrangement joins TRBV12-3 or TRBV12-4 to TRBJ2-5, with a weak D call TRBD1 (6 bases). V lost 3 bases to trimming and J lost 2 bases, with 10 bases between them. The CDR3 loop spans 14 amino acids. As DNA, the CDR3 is TGTGCCAGCAGTTTTGGCAGGGGACAAGAGACCCAGTACTTC. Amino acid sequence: CASSFGRGQETQYF.